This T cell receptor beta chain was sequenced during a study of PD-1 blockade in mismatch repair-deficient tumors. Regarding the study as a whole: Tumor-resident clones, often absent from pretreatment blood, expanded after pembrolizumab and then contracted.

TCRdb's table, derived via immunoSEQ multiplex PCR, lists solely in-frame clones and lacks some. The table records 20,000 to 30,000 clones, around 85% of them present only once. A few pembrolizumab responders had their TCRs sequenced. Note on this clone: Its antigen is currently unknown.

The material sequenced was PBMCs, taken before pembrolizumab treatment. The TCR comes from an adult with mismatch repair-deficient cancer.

This CDR3 reads CATRGQKTYQETQYF. The CDR3 DNA sequence: TGTGCCACCAGGGGACAGAAGACTTACCAAGAGACCCAGTACTTC. The chain couples TRBV7-9 to TRBJ2-5, with 7 bases that match TRBD1. Germline CDR1 and CDR2: SEHNR and FQNEAQ (reference sequence). The CDR3 has 15 residues. V shed 10 bases, J shed 0 bases, and the junction held 11 bases outside the gene matches. Filled out from reference TRBV7-9 and TRBJ2-5, the complete variable domain reads DTGVSQNPRHKITKRGQNVTFRCDPISEHNRLYWYRQTLGQGPEFLTYFQNEAQLEKSRLLSDRFSAERPKGSFSTLEIQRTEQGDSAMYLCATRGQKTYQETQYFGPGTRLLVL.